A selection of T cell receptor beta chains follows, all from one sample in a study of blood T cells in healthy people across ages. MiXCR, run by TCRdb on the 5' RACE reads, gives a single entry per CDR3 protein. The data hold 1.2 million to 1.5 million distinct CDR3 sequences, with about 40% observed a single time. Source material: blood. These receptors all come from a woman younger than 30 in good health. Each CDR3 is given with its conserved first and last residue. The order of the fields is CDR3 DNA, CDR3 protein, J gene, clone size, D gene, V gene. The D gene is left open where the match is weak. Some rows mark clone size as missing; the rest say once, few, many or name a class of expanded clone.

TGTGCCAGCAGTTACGACGGGGGTTCCTACAATGAGCAGTTCTTC	CASSYDGGSYNEQFF	TRBJ2-1	-	-	TRBV6-5
TGTGCCAGCAGGAACTCACAGGGTCCATATGGCTACACCTTC	CASRNSQGPYGYTF	TRBJ1-2	-	-	TRBV27
TGTGCCAGCAGTCCCAGGACAATCCCAGCGTCCTATAATTCACCCCTCCACTTT	CASSPRTIPASYNSPLHF	TRBJ1-6	few	-	TRBV27
TGTGCCAGCTCACGGGGTTTGGGGCCCCAGCATTTT	CASSRGLGPQHF	TRBJ1-5	-	-	TRBV28
TGTGCCAGCAGTGAAAGGGTGACAGGGGGCAATGAGCAGTTCTTC	CASSERVTGGNEQFF	TRBJ2-1	many	TRBD1	TRBV6-1
TGCAGCGCCGGGGGTATCGGCTACTCCAATGAGCAGTACTTC	CSAGGIGYSNEQYF	TRBJ2-5	-	-	TRBV29-1
TGCAGTGCTAGAAGTAGCGGGCGAAGCTCCTACAATGAGCAGTACTTC	CSARSSGRSSYNEQYF	TRBJ2-7	-	TRBD2	TRBV20-1
TGCGCCAGCAGCCAAGCGGGAGGACAGGGAGGGCAGTACTTC	CASSQAGGQGGQYF	TRBJ2-5	few	-	TRBV4-1
TGTGCCAGCAGCAGGACAGAAGAGAACTATGGCTACACCTTC	CASSRTEENYGYTF	TRBJ1-2	-	-	TRBV7-2
TGTGCCAGCAGCTTAGCAGCCGGGACAGGGGGCCCCTATAGCAATCAGCCCCAGCATTTT	CASSLAAGTGGPYSNQPQHF	TRBJ1-5	once	TRBD1	TRBV11-2
TGCGCCAGCAGCCTGGAAGACCCTGGGGTCACTGAAGCTTTCTTT	CASSLEDPGVTEAFF	TRBJ1-1	-	-	TRBV5-1
TGCAGTGGGGGTCTTTACACAGATACGCAGTATTTT	CSGGLYTDTQYF	TRBJ2-3	-	-	TRBV20-1
TGTGCCAGCAGTGAACAGGTCAAAAAACTGTTTTTT	CASSEQVKKLFF	TRBJ1-4	-	-	TRBV6-1
TGCAGTGCAAGACAGGGGGCGACGGGATTTGAGCAGTTCTTC	CSARQGATGFEQFF	TRBJ2-1	-	TRBD1	TRBV20-1
TGTGCCAGCAGTGACTCGACAGCGGGAGGGGATACGCAGTATTTT	CASSDSTAGGDTQYF	TRBJ2-3	-	TRBD2	TRBV6-4
TGCGCCAGCAGCTTGGCCTTAGCGGGAGAGATCGGAGAGCAGTTCTTC	CASSLALAGEIGEQFF	TRBJ2-1	-	TRBD2	TRBV5-1
TGTGCCAGCAGCTTTATCCCGGGACAGGACTACGAGCAGTACTTC	CASSFIPGQDYEQYF	TRBJ2-7	-	TRBD1	TRBV7-6
TGTGCCTGGAGTGTGTCGCCCCAACAGTACTTC	CAWSVSPQQYF	TRBJ2-5	-	-	TRBV30
TGTGCCAGCAGTTACCGGGCGCGATGGACCGCTGAAGCTTTCTTT	CASSYRARWTAEAFF	TRBJ1-1	-	-	TRBV6-2/TRBV6-3
TGCGCCAGCAGCCCTGGGGAGTACAATGAGCAGTTCTTC	CASSPGEYNEQFF	TRBJ2-1	-	-	TRBV4-1
TGTGCCCGGGGGAAAGAAGACAGCAATCCACCCCTCCACTTT	CARGKEDSNPPLHF	TRBJ1-6	-	-	TRBV21-1
TGCAGTGCTAGAGATCCGCAGGGCATGTACCAAGAGACCCAGTACTTC	CSARDPQGMYQETQYF	TRBJ2-5	few	-	TRBV20-1
TGCAGTGCTCCCACCACGGGACGGGGCTACGAGCAGTACTTC	CSAPTTGRGYEQYF	TRBJ2-7	-	-	TRBV20-1
TGTGCCAGCAGCGGGGGGTCTCCTATGGGGCAAGAGACCCAGTACTTC	CASSGGSPMGQETQYF	TRBJ2-5	-	TRBD2	TRBV6-1
TGTGCCAGCAGCCCAGAGAGCGGGAGGGCCGGCCAAGTGGTGTACTTC	CASSPESGRAGQVVYF	TRBJ2-5	once	TRBD2	TRBV7-2
TGTGCCAGCAGCCTCAGACAGGGGAGCTCCTACGAGCAGTACTTC	CASSLRQGSSYEQYF	TRBJ2-7	-	TRBD1	TRBV27
TGCGCCAGCAGCGAGATGGGCCAGGGGCCTCACGAGCAGTACTTC	CASSEMGQGPHEQYF	TRBJ2-7	-	-	TRBV5-1
TGTGCCAGCAGCACAGAGGGGGGCGAAGCTTTCTTT	CASSTEGGEAFF	TRBJ1-1	once	-	TRBV9
TGTGCCAGCAGTTACTCAGTCATGGGGCCGAGTTCCAACTATGGCTACACCTTC	CASSYSVMGPSSNYGYTF	TRBJ1-2	few	-	TRBV6-5
TGCGCCAGCAGCCAAGATGCAAGCCTTAACTATGGCTACACCTTC	CASSQDASLNYGYTF	TRBJ1-2	-	-	TRBV4-1
TGCAGTGCTAGAGCCGGGACAGGGAACTATGGCTACACCTTC	CSARAGTGNYGYTF	TRBJ1-2	few	TRBD1	TRBV20-1
TGCAGCGTTGGAGGGACAGACGACTATGGCTACACCTTC	CSVGGTDDYGYTF	TRBJ1-2	-	TRBD1	TRBV29-1
TGCGCCAGCAGCCAGGCCGGAATGGGCACTGAAGCTTTCTTT	CASSQAGMGTEAFF	TRBJ1-1	few	-	TRBV4-1
TGCAGTGCTAGTTCGGCGGGGTACAATGAGCAGTTCTTC	CSASSAGYNEQFF	TRBJ2-1	-	-	TRBV20-1
TGTGCCACCTCGACTAGCGGGGTCTACAATGAGCAGTTCTTC	CATSTSGVYNEQFF	TRBJ2-1	-	TRBD2	TRBV10-3
TGCAGTGCTAGATCGAGACATACGCGAGGCTACTACGAGCAGTACTTC	CSARSRHTRGYYEQYF	TRBJ2-7	-	-	TRBV20-1
TGTGCCAGCAGTTACCCGAGGACAGGGGGGGCCTATGGCTACACCTTC	CASSYPRTGGAYGYTF	TRBJ1-2	-	TRBD1	TRBV6-5
TGCGCCAGCAGCTCAATCCTGGACAACCAAGAGACCCAGTACTTC	CASSSILDNQETQYF	TRBJ2-5	few	-	TRBV5-1
TGTGCCAGCAGAATAGGTAGCGGGAGTAGTTACGAGCAGTACTTC	CASRIGSGSSYEQYF	TRBJ2-7	-	TRBD2	TRBV27
TGCGCCAGCAGCTTGGAGAGTGCAGGGGTGAACTATGGCTACACCTTC	CASSLESAGVNYGYTF	TRBJ1-2	-	-	TRBV5-1
TGTGCCAGCAGCGACCTTCCCCGGCCGGGACCCTCCCAAGATACGCAGTATTTT	CASSDLPRPGPSQDTQYF	TRBJ2-3	-	-	TRBV13
TGTGCCAGCAGCCAAGCACAGGGGGCAGCAGCTGAAGCTTTCTTT	CASSQAQGAAAEAFF	TRBJ1-1	few	TRBD1	TRBV3-1
TGTGCCAGCTGTTACGCAGGGGGAAGCAATCAGCCCCAGCATTTT	CASCYAGGSNQPQHF	TRBJ1-5	-	TRBD1	TRBV6-5
TGCGCCAGCAGCTTGGCCGCGGCGGGGAGAAGCACAGATACGCAGTATTTT	CASSLAAAGRSTDTQYF	TRBJ2-3	few	-	TRBV5-1
TGCAGTGCTAGACAAACAGGTAGCTATGGCTACACCTTC	CSARQTGSYGYTF	TRBJ1-2	-	-	TRBV20-1
TGTGCCAGCAGCTTACGGGGACTAGCGGGGGGAGATGAGCAGTACTTC	CASSLRGLAGGDEQYF	TRBJ2-7	once	TRBD2	TRBV7-9
TGCGGTGCTAGTGACAGGGGCTACGAGCAGTACTTC	CGASDRGYEQYF	TRBJ2-7	-	TRBD1	TRBV20-1
TGTGCCAGCGCCGGACAGCGGTTTTTCTTT	CASAGQRFFF	TRBJ1-1	-	-	TRBV25-1
TGCAGTGTGACCGGGGCTCAGGGCTACTACGAGCAGTACTTC	CSVTGAQGYYEQYF	TRBJ2-7	-	-	TRBV20-1
TGTGCCAGCAGTTTCCGGTACAGGGATAACTATGGCTACACCTTC	CASSFRYRDNYGYTF	TRBJ1-2	few	-	TRBV6-5
TGTGCCAGCTCACCAGCGAGGGACAGGGAACTTAAGTTCTTC	CASSPARDRELKFF	TRBJ2-1	-	TRBD1	TRBV18
TGTGCCAGCAGTCGACGGGGCCGAAACACCATATATTTT	CASSRRGRNTIYF	TRBJ1-3	-	-	TRBV12-3/TRBV12-4
TGTGCCAGCAGTGAACGAGGGGCCTTCCGTCCCAAAACAGATACGCAGTATTTT	CASSERGAFRPKTDTQYF	TRBJ2-3	once	-	TRBV6-1
TGTGCCAGCAGTTACACGGCGGGGGAAGAGACCCAGTACTTC	CASSYTAGEETQYF	TRBJ2-5	-	TRBD2	TRBV6-5
TGTGCCAGCAGCTTATCTGGCCTCGGAGGTGAGCAGTTCTTC	CASSLSGLGGEQFF	TRBJ2-1	-	-	TRBV7-2
TGTGCCAGCAGCGACGGACTAGTACGCGAGCAGTACTTC	CASSDGLVREQYF	TRBJ2-7	-	TRBD2	TRBV9